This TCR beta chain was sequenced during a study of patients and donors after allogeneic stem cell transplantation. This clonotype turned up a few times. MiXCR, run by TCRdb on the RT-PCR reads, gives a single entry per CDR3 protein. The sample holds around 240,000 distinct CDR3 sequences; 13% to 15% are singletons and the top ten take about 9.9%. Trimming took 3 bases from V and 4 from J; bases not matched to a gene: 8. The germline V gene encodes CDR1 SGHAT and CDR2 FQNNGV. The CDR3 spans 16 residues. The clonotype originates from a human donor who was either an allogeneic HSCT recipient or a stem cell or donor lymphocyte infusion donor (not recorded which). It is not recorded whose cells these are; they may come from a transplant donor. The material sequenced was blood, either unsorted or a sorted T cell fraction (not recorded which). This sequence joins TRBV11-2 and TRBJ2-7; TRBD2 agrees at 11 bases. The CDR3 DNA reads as TGTGCCAGCAGCTTCCCCGTGCTAGCGGGGGGTTACGAGCAGTACTTC. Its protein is CASSFPVLAGGYEQYF.